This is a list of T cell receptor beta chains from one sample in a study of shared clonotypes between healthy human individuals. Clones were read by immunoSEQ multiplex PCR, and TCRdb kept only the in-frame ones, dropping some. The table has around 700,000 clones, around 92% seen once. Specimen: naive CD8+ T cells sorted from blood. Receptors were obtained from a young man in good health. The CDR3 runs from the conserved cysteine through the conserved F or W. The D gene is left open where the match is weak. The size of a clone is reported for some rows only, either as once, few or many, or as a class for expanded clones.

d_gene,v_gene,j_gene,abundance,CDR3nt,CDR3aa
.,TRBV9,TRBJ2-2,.,TGTGCCACACAGGGCTTAAACACCGGGGAGCTGTTTTTT,CATQGLNTGELFF
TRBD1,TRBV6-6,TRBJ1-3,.,TGTGCCAGCAGTTTGGGACAGGCGGACACCATATATTTT,CASSLGQADTIYF
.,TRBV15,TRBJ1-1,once,TGTGCCACCAGCAGACCCCGGGGGGGGTTGAACACTGAAGCTTTCTTT,CATSRPRGGLNTEAFF
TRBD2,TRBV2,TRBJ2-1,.,TGTGCCAGCAGGCAAGCTAGCGGGGAGGAAAACAATGAGCAGTTCTTC,CASRQASGEENNEQFF
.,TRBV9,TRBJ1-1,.,TGTGCCAGCAGCGTAGAGGATTTCGGCACTGAAGCTTTCTTT,CASSVEDFGTEAFF
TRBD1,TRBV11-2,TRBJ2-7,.,TGTGCCAGCAGCGGAGGACAGGTTTCGTCCTACGAGCAGTACTTC,CASSGGQVSSYEQYF
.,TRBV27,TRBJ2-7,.,TGTGCCAGCAGTTTAAGTCAGGGATCAATCGAGCAGTACTTC,CASSLSQGSIEQYF
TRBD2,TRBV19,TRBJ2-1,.,TGTGCCAGTAGTATCCTAAGCGGGATTCCCTACAATGAGCAGTTCTTC,CASSILSGIPYNEQFF
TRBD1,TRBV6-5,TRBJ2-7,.,TGTGCCAGCCGTAAAAGGACAGGGGATGCCGAGCAGTACTTC,CASRKRTGDAEQYF
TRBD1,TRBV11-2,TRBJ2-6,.,TGTGCCAGCAGCTTAGATCTACTAGGACAGGGAACTGGGGCCAACGTCCTGACTTTC,CASSLDLLGQGTGANVLTF
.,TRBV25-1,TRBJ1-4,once,TGTGCCAGCAGTGATAGGGGGGGTAATGAAAAACTGTTTTTT,CASSDRGGNEKLFF
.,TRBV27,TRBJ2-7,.,TGTGCCAGCAGTTTATCCCCTGTGGGTAGATACGAGCAGTACTTC,CASSLSPVGRYEQYF
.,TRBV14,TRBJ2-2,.,TGTGCCAGCAGCCATATACCCCAGGGGAGCACCGGGGAGCTGTTTTTT,CASSHIPQGSTGELFF
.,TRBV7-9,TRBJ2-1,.,TGTGCCAGCTCGGGGAATGAGCAGTTCTTC,CASSGNEQFF
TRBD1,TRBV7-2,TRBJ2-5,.,TGTGCCAGCAGCTCCATGCAGGCGGGACAGGCGGACCAAGAGACCCAGTACTTC,CASSSMQAGQADQETQYF
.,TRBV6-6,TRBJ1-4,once,TGTGCCAGCAGCTCGACAGGATTAGGTGTCCGCGGGTTTCTGTTTTTT,CASSSTGLGVRGFLFF
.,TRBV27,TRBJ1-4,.,TGTGCCAGCAGTTTTATATGGGCTTCTAATGAAAAACTGTTTTTT,CASSFIWASNEKLFF
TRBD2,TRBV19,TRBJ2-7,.,TGTGCCAGTAGTACAGCCGGGAGGAGGGGTGACGAGCAGTACTTC,CASSTAGRRGDEQYF
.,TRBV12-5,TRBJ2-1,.,TGTGCTAGTGGTGGAGGGGGCGCTTATAGTGATGAGCAGTTCTTC,CASGGGGAYSDEQFF
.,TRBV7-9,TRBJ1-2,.,TGTGCCAGCAGCAAAACGGAATATGGCTACACCTTC,CASSKTEYGYTF
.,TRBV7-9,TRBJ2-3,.,TGTGCCAGCAGCGGTGGTGCCTCCAGTTCCCTCACGCAGTATTTT,CASSGGASSSLTQYF
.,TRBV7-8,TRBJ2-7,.,TGTGCCAGCAGCTTATCGGGGTACGAGCAGTACTTC,CASSLSGYEQYF
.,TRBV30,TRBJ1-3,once,TGTGCCTGCCCTTCTCAGGGCCCTCCATTTTTTGGAAACACCATATATTTT,CACPSQGPPFFGNTIYF
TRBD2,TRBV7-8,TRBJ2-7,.,TGTGCCAGCAGCCCAGACCTCGGGGGGGCGACGAACTCCTACGAGCAGTACTTC,CASSPDLGGATNSYEQYF
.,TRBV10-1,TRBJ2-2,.,TGCGCCAGCAGTGCAGGCGGGGAGCTGTTTTTT,CASSAGGELFF
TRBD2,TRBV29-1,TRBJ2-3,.,TGCAGCGTTGTTTTTGAGAGCGGGGCAATCGCTTGGGATACGCAGTATTTT,CSVVFESGAIAWDTQYF
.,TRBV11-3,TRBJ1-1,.,TGTGCCAGCAGCTTAGGGGCCAACACTGAAGCTTTCTTT,CASSLGANTEAFF
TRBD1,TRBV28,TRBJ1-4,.,TGTGCCAGCACTTCAACAGGGGGCGATGAAAAACTGTTTTTT,CASTSTGGDEKLFF
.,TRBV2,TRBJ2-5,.,TGTGCCAGCCGTGGGAAGACCCAGTACTTC,CASRGKTQYF